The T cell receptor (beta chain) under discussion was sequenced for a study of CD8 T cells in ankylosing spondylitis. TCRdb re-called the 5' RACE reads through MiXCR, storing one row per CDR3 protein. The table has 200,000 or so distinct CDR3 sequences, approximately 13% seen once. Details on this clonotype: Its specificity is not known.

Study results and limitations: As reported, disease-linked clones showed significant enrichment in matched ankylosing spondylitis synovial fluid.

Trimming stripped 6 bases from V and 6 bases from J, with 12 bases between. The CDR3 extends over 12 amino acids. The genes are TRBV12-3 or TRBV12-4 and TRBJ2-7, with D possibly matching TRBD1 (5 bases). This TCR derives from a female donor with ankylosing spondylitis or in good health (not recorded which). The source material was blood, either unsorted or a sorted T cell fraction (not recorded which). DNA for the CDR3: TGTGCCAGCAGCCCAGACAGCCGCGAGCAGTACTTC. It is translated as CASSPDSREQYF.